Listed here are 7 T cell receptor beta chains from one sample, sequenced in a study of CD8 T cells in ankylosing spondylitis. Using its own MiXCR run on the 5' RACE reads, TCRdb lists one record per CDR3 protein. The sample has 700,000 to 850,000 distinct CDR3 sequences, over 9.5% seen once. Study-wide points: Roughly eight highly homologous variants made up a TCR beta motif that seemed to typify ankylosing spondylitis blood.

Antigens for these TCRs are unknown. Sequencing was performed on blood, either unsorted or a sorted T cell fraction (not recorded which). These receptors came from a male donor with ankylosing spondylitis.

This clonotype was observed many times. The rearrangement links TRBV7-2 to TRBJ2-5; 10 bases agree with TRBD2. Germline CDR1 is SGHTA and CDR2 is FQGNSA. The CDR3 contains 16 residues. Trimming at V came to 1 base and at J to 2 bases, leaving 4 bases not matched to a gene. The CDR3 loop reads CASSLGLAGTQETQYF. The CDR3 DNA is TGTGCCAGCAGCTTAGGACTAGCGGGTACACAAGAGACCCAGTACTTC. Combining the CDR3 with reference TRBV7-2 and TRBJ2-5 gives the whole variable domain GAGVSQSPSNKVTEKGKDVELRCDPISGHTALYWYRQSLGQGLEFLIYFQGNSAPDKSGLPSDRFSAERTGGSVSTLTIQRTQQEDSAVYLCASSLGLAGTQETQYFGPGTRLLVL.

This clonotype came up a few times. The chain joins TRBV29-1 to TRBJ2-3, with D unresolved. The CDR3 length is 11 residues. The germline V gene encodes CDR1 SQVTM and CDR2 ANQGSEA. This CDR3 is CTLSVGDTQYF. In nucleotides, the CDR3 is TGCACCCTCTCGGTGGGAGATACGCAGTATTTT.

V usage is TRBV5-1 and J usage is TRBJ2-1, with 16 bases lining up with TRBD2. The CDR3 contains 16 residues. The V segment lost 4 bases and the J segment 8 bases; nucleotides outside the gene matches: 6. CDR1 and CDR2 (germline): SGHRS, YFSETQ. CDR3 sequence reads: CASSRGLAGGLDEQFF. The CDR3 nucleotides are TGCGCCAGCAGCCGGGGACTAGCGGGAGGGCTCGATGAGCAGTTCTTC.

This clonotype was counted a few times. The genes are TRBV15 and TRBJ2-5; no firm D call. The germline V gene encodes CDR1 LNHNV and CDR2 YYDKDF (reference sequence). The CDR3 spans 15 residues. Trimming left V 5 bases short and J 5 bases short, with 18 bases between. CDR3 protein: CATSGNRAGWETQYF. CDR3 coding DNA: TGTGCCACCAGCGGGAACAGAGCAGGATGGGAGACCCAGTACTTC.

The rearrangement joins TRBV7-2 to TRBJ2-3, with 10 bases aligning to TRBD2. With 0 bases clipped from V and 0 bases from J, the junction kept 3 bases outside the gene matches. Germline V gene sequence: CDR1 SGHTA, CDR2 FQGNSA. The CDR3 loop spans 17 amino acids. CDR3 amino acids: CASSLAASGGSTDTQYF. CDR3 nucleotide sequence: TGTGCCAGCAGCTTAGCGGCTAGCGGGGGTAGCACAGATACGCAGTATTTT.

The table lists this clonotype with many counts. The V gene is TRBV4-3, the J gene TRBJ2-3; D could derive from TRBD1 or TRBD2 (6 bases each). Germline lookup yields CDR1 LGHNA and CDR2 YSLEER. The CDR3 contains 14 residues. Trimming removed 2 bases at V and 3 bases at J, with 9 bases between. The CDR3 coding sequence is TGCGCCAGCAGCCAACGGGGGCTTACAGATACGCAGTATTTT. Translated: CASSQRGLTDTQYF.

The chain links TRBV29-1 to TRBJ2-5, with 8 nucleotides matching TRBD1. The CDR3 has 15 amino acids. Looked up from germline, CDR1 is SQVTM and CDR2 is ANQGSEA. V shed 3 bases, J shed 2 bases, and the junction held 8 bases outside the gene matches. The CDR3 DNA sequence: TGCAGCGTTGAGGGCAGACAGGGGACGCAAGAGACCCAGTACTTC. Translating it yields CSVEGRQGTQETQYF.